Shown below are 15 T cell receptor beta chains from a single sample sequenced in a study of radiation and T cells in renal cell carcinoma. Documented time point: blood 2 weeks post-SBRT. Indicated treatment: 15 Gy SBRT to primary tumor, nephrectomy 4 weeks later. Sequenced by immunoSEQ multiplex PCR; TCRdb stores in-frame clones only, minus some. The sample consists of 120,000 or so clones, 81% of them appearing once. The specimen was blood, collected from a patient whose treatment included radiotherapy and nephrectomy. These receptors were taken from a man in his fifties or sixties with renal cell carcinoma.

A single count supports this clone. The chain links TRBV18 to TRBJ2-2; perhaps TRBD1 as D (5 bases). Trimming pared 3 bases from V and 1 base from J, leaving 6 bases between. This CDR3 is 14 amino acids long. The germline V gene has CDR1 KGHSH and CDR2 LQKENI. CDR3 in amino acids: CASSPDKNTGELFF. The DNA for the CDR3 is TGTGCCAGCTCACCGGACAAGAACACCGGGGAGCTGTTTTTT.

The J gene is TRBJ2-1, the V gene TRBV9, with a possible D match to TRBD2 (6 bases). V lost 3 bases and J 4 bases, leaving 8 bases between the germline ends. Germline CDR1 SGDLS, CDR2 YYNGEE. The CDR3 spans 13 residues. In DNA form, the CDR3 reads TGTGCCAGCAGCGCCCGGGAGTACAATGAGCAGTTCTTC. Its protein product is CASSAREYNEQFF. Based on the CDR3 plus reference TRBV9 and TRBJ2-1, the full variable domain is DSGVTQTPKHLITATGQRVTLRCSPRSGDLSVYWYQQSLDQGLQFLIQYYNGEERAKGNILERFSAQQFPDLHSELNLSSLELGDSALYFCASSAREYNEQFFGPGTRLTVL.

The gene calls are TRBV6-5 and TRBJ1-5; D gene ambiguous. Deletions cut 6 bases from V and 0 bases from J, with 9 bases between. CDR1 MNHEY and CDR2 SVGAGI come from the germline V gene. The CDR3 extends over 14 amino acids. CDR3 sequence: CASSSGNSNQPQHF. The CDR3 DNA sequence: TGTGCCAGCAGCTCGGGAAATAGCAATCAGCCCCAGCATTTT.

This clone was detected only once. This chain links TRBV14 with TRBJ1-2; perhaps TRBD1 as D (6 bases). Germline loops: CDR1 SGHDN, CDR2 FVKESK. This CDR3 contains 13 residues. Between the trimmed V and J ends, which lost 4 bases and 5 bases, there was a span of 11 bases. CDR3 coding DNA: TGTGCCAGCAGCCCGGCAGGGGCTTATGGCTACACCTTC. It encodes CASSPAGAYGYTF.

The chain has TRBV30 and TRBJ2-1, with 7 bases lining up with TRBD2. The CDR3 totals 21 residues. Per germline, CDR1 GTSNPN and CDR2 SVGIG (reference sequence). With V trimmed by 4 bases and J by 1 base, 25 bases remained unmatched. The chain's CDR3 is CAWTKGVPRLAPRGSYNEQFF. The CDR3 nucleotides read TGTGCCTGGACCAAAGGGGTGCCGAGACTAGCCCCACGGGGTTCCTACAATGAGCAGTTCTTC.

The chain uses TRBV4-1 and TRBJ1-5; D is unresolved. Germline CDR1 MGHRA, CDR2 YSYEKL. The CDR3 contains 17 residues. V was shortened by 1 base and J by 5 bases, with 18 bases between the two germline ends. CDR3 bases: TGCGCCAGCAGCCAAGGACTAAGGGTGGTCTCAGATCAGCCCCAGCATTTT. Translation gives CASSQGLRVVSDQPQHF.

For the CDR3, the DNA is TGTGCCAGCAGTAGTGACAGGGCTAGCACAGATACGCAGTATTTT. This translates into CASSSDRASTDTQYF. The V call is TRBV28, the J call TRBJ2-3; TRBD1 matches 7 bases. V lost 5 bases and J lost 0; bases outside the gene matches: 5. In germline, CDR1 is MDHEN, CDR2 SYDVKM. This CDR3 is built from 15 residues. The whole variable domain, filled in from reference TRBV28 and TRBJ2-3, reads DVKVTQSSRYLVKRTGEKVFLECVQDMDHENMFWYRQDPGLGLRLIYFSYDVKMKEKGDIPEGYSVSREKKERFSLILESASTNQTSMYLCASSSDRASTDTQYFGPGTRLTVL.

The V gene is TRBV27, the J gene TRBJ1-1; D gene uncertain. CDR3 length: 13 residues. The V gene lost 8 bases and the J gene lost 4 bases, with 14 bases spanning the gap. In germline, CDR1 is MNHEY, CDR2 SMNVEV (reference sequence). The CDR3 spells CASRTEPLTEAFF. CDR3 in DNA: TGTGCCAGCCGGACTGAGCCGCTCACTGAAGCTTTCTTT.

This chain links TRBV6-1 with TRBJ2-3, with D perhaps being TRBD1 or TRBD2 (6 bases each). CDR3 size: 16 residues. The V gene lost 3 bases and the J gene lost 2 bases, with 15 bases spanning the gap. Per the germline V gene, CDR1 is MNHNS and CDR2 is SASEGT. This CDR3 is CASSEYGGGATDTQYF. In nucleotides, the CDR3 is TGTGCCAGCAGTGAGTATGGGGGCGGGGCCACAGATACGCAGTATTTT.

The CDR3 sequence: CASRTSHYSNQPQHF. The CDR3 DNA reads as TGTGCCAGCAGGACATCCCACTATAGCAATCAGCCCCAGCATTTT. The V and J genes are TRBV6-5 and TRBJ1-5; D remains unclear. Germline-derived CDR1 and CDR2 are MNHEY and SVGAGI. The CDR3 totals 15 residues. The V and J ends lost 6 bases and 0 bases respectively, with 12 bases between them.

The CDR3 sequence is CASSSPGPPYEQYF. The CDR3 DNA reads TGCGCCAGCAGCAGTCCTGGACCCCCCTACGAGCAGTACTTC. The V and J genes are TRBV5-1 and TRBJ2-7, with no clear D. The V end was cut by 4 bases, the J end by 2 bases, with 13 bases between. The CDR3 contains 14 residues. Per the germline V gene, CDR1 is SGHRS and CDR2 is YFSETQ.

The J gene is TRBJ2-7, the V gene TRBV5-1, with D perhaps TRBD1 (5 bases). The CDR3 spans 14 residues. V was clipped by 4 bases and J by 4 bases, with 15 bases between them. The germline V gene has CDR1 SGHRS and CDR2 YFSETQ. The CDR3 DNA reads as TGCGCCAGCAGCCCCGCAGGGTCCCCTTACGAGCAGTACTTC. This codes for CASSPAGSPYEQYF.

The chain carries TRBV7-8 and TRBJ2-5, with 10 nucleotides matching TRBD2. The V and J ends lost 5 bases and 7 bases, in that order; junction bases with no gene match: 13. The CDR3 runs to 16 residues. CDR1 SGHVS and CDR2 FQNEAQ come from the germline V gene. This chain's CDR3 is CASSQLSAGGPGTQYF. CDR3 sequence (DNA): TGTGCCAGCAGCCAGTTATCAGCGGGGGGGCCCGGGACCCAGTACTTC.

This CDR3 reads CASSLTGGNTEAFF. The CDR3 bases are TGTGCCAGCAGTTTAACAGGGGGTAACACTGAAGCTTTCTTT. This chain uses TRBV7-2 with TRBJ1-1; 8 bases align to TRBD1. J gave up 2 bases and V 6 bases, and 5 bases lay outside the gene matches. Germline V lookup: CDR1 SGHTA, CDR2 FQGNSA. This CDR3 comprises 14 residues.

V usage is TRBV5-1 and J usage is TRBJ1-4, with 7 bases lining up with TRBD1. This CDR3 contains 15 residues. J was trimmed by 5 bases and V by 2 bases; bases with no gene match: 6. The germline V gene has CDR1 SGHRS and CDR2 YFSETQ. CDR3 sequence (DNA): TGCGCCAGCAGCTTCCGACAGGGTCGGAATGAAAAACTGTTTTTT. Residues: CASSFRQGRNEKLFF. The full variable domain, its missing parts supplied by reference TRBV5-1 and TRBJ1-4, is KAGVTQTPRYLIKTRGQQVTLSCSPISGHRSVSWYQQTPGQGLQFLFEYFSETQRNKGNFPGRFSGRQFSNSRSEMNVSTLELGDSALYLCASSFRQGRNEKLFFGSGTQLSVL.